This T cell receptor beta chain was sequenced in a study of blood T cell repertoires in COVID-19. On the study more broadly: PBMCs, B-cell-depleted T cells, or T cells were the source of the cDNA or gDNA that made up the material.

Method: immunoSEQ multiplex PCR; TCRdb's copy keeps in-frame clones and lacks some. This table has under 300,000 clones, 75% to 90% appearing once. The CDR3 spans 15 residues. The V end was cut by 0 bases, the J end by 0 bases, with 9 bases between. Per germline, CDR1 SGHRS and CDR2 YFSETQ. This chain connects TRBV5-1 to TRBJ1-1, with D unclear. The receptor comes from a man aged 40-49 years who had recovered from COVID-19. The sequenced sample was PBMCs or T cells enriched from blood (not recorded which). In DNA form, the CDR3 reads TGCGCCAGCAGCTTGGAATCGGCGGTGAACACTGAAGCTTTCTTT. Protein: CASSLESAVNTEAFF. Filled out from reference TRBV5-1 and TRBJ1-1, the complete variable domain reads KAGVTQTPRYLIKTRGQQVTLSCSPISGHRSVSWYQQTPGQGLQFLFEYFSETQRNKGNFPGRFSGRQFSNSRSEMNVSTLELGDSALYLCASSLESAVNTEAFFGQGTRLTVV.